These 15 T cell receptor beta chains came from one sample sequenced in a study of blood T cell repertoires in COVID-19. Some clones are missing from TCRdb's copy, which holds only in-frame ones; the method was immunoSEQ multiplex PCR. The data show under 250,000 clones, more than 70% seen once. The sample consisted of peripheral blood. Receptors were obtained from an elderly woman with COVID-19, enrolled during active disease.

The chain carries TRBV28 and TRBJ1-2; 9 nucleotides align to TRBD1. Germline values: CDR1 MDHEN, CDR2 SYDVKM. The V segment lost 6 bases and the J segment 4 bases; nucleotides outside the gene matches: 6. The CDR3 is 14 residues long. CDR3 residues: CASRARQGGYGYTF. The CDR3 DNA sequence: TGTGCCAGCAGAGCTCGACAGGGGGGCTATGGCTACACCTTC.

This chain uses TRBV5-1 with TRBJ2-7; 9 bases map to TRBD1. With 7 bases clipped from V and 2 bases from J, the junction kept 7 bases outside the gene matches. Looked up from germline, CDR1 is SGHRS and CDR2 is YFSETQ. The length of the CDR3 is 14 residues. The CDR3 is CASEPGTGTYEQYF. The CDR3 DNA is TGCGCCAGCGAACCCGGGACAGGGACCTACGAGCAGTACTTC.

V usage is TRBV7-7 and J usage is TRBJ2-7, with D unresolved. The CDR3 runs to 16 residues. Per germline, CDR1 SSHAT and CDR2 FNYEAQ (reference sequence). The CDR3 reads CASSLVHSNPSYEQYV. The CDR3 bases are TGTGCTAGCAGCTTAGTTCACAGCAATCCCTCCTACGAGCAGTACGTC.

The chain has TRBV7-8 and TRBJ2-5, with D maybe TRBD1 (5 bases). With 3 bases removed from V and 2 bases from J, the gap between germline ends came to 7 bases. CDR1 is SGHVS and CDR2 is FQNEAQ in the germline V gene. The CDR3 sequence is 13 residues long. The CDR3 nucleotides are TGTGCCAGCAGCTTGACAGTACAAGAGACCCAGTACTTC. Amino acid sequence: CASSLTVQETQYF. The full variable domain, completed using reference TRBV7-8 and TRBJ2-5, is GAGVSQSPRYKVAKRGQDVALRCDPISGHVSLFWYQQALGQGPEFLTYFQNEAQLDKSGLPSDRFFAERPEGSVSTLKIQRTQQEDSAVYLCASSLTVQETQYFGPGTRLLVL.

The rearrangement uses TRBV24-1 and TRBJ1-5; D gene unclear. The CDR3 extends over 12 amino acids. CDR1 and CDR2 (germline): KGHDR, SFDVKD. Trimming cost V 2 bases and J 5 bases, with 3 bases left between them. The CDR3 loop is CATSDSDQPQHF. CDR3 DNA sequence: TGTGCCACCAGTGATTCCGATCAGCCCCAGCATTTT.

The chain combines TRBV7-7 with TRBJ1-3, with D uncertain. The CDR3 is 16 amino acids. In germline, CDR1 is SSHAT, CDR2 FNYEAQ (reference sequence). V was shortened by 1 base and J by 2 bases, with 12 bases between the two germline ends. As DNA, the CDR3 is TGTGCCAGCAGCTTAGGGGAGGGAAAGGCTGGAAACACCATATATTTT. This translates into CASSLGEGKAGNTIYF.

The chain combines TRBV13 with TRBJ2-5, with D perhaps TRBD1 (6 bases). The CDR3 has 12 amino acids. Germline CDR1 is PRHDT and CDR2 is FYEKMQ (reference sequence). The germline V and J ends were trimmed by 3 bases and 5 bases, with 7 bases remaining between them. In nucleotides, the CDR3 is TGTGCCAGCAGCTTTCAGGGGGAGACCCAGTACTTC. Its protein is CASSFQGETQYF.

The chain couples TRBV28 to TRBJ2-5; 9 nucleotides align to TRBD2. The length of the CDR3 is 16 residues. Germline values: CDR1 MDHEN, CDR2 SYDVKM. V trimming: 2 bases; J trimming: 0 bases; junction bases outside the gene matches: 4. The DNA for the CDR3 is TGTGCCAGCAGTTTAACGACTAGCGGATACCAAGAGACCCAGTACTTC. Translated: CASSLTTSGYQETQYF.

The genes are TRBV5-6 and TRBJ2-5; a weak D match, TRBD2 (6 bases). CDR1 is SGHDT, CDR2 YYEEEE, per germline. V gave up 0 bases and J gave up 5 bases, with 14 bases separating them. The CDR3 spans 15 residues. The CDR3: CASSLVGGARETQYF. CDR3 sequence (DNA): TGTGCCAGCAGCTTGGTCGGAGGGGCGCGGGAGACCCAGTACTTC.

V gene TRBV28 combines with J gene TRBJ1-5; TRBD1 agrees at 7 bases. The germline gives CDR1 MDHEN, CDR2 SYDVKM. This CDR3 has 15 amino acids. Losses at the gene ends were 1 base for V and 10 bases for J; bases not matched to a gene: 10. CDR3 residues: CASSLSTGAILPQHF. Here the CDR3 DNA reads TGTGCCAGCAGTTTATCCACAGGGGCCATCTTACCCCAGCATTTT.

This chain uses TRBV12-3 or TRBV12-4 with TRBJ1-2, with TRBD1 matching over 9 bases. J gave up 4 bases and V 5 bases, and 2 bases lay outside the gene matches. The CDR3 spans 13 residues. CDR3 region: CASSADRGYGYTF. The DNA for the CDR3 is TGTGCCAGCAGTGCGGACAGGGGCTATGGCTACACCTTC.

The rearrangement uses TRBV7-9 and TRBJ2-2; 10 bases are shared with TRBD2. Germline trimming cut 8 bases from V and 4 bases from J; bases unmatched to any gene: 4. Germline values: CDR1 SEHNR, CDR2 FQNEAQ (reference sequence). CDR3 size: 14 residues. This CDR3 reads CASLLAGITGELFF. The CDR3 nucleotides read TGTGCCAGCCTACTAGCGGGAATCACCGGGGAGCTGTTTTTT.

The chain carries TRBV19 and TRBJ2-7, with D possibly TRBD1 on 5 matching bases. V was shortened by 4 bases and J by 4 bases, with 11 bases between the two germline ends. The CDR3 has 13 residues. CDR1 is LNHDA and CDR2 is SQIVND in the germline V gene (reference sequence). CDR3 in amino acids: CASSRTWGYEQYV. The CDR3, as DNA: TGTGCCAGTAGTAGGACATGGGGATACGAGCAGTACGTC.

V gene TRBV21-1 combines with J gene TRBJ1-1; TRBD1, as called in the table, went unchecked against the DNA. TRBV21-1 is a pseudogene segment. This CDR3 has 14 amino acids. The CDR3 bases are TGTGCCAGCAGCAAAGAGGTGGTTGGACAGCGGGCTTTCTTT. It codes for CASSKEVVGQRAFF.

This clone appeared once. The rearrangement uses TRBV28 and TRBJ2-1; 9 bases are shared with TRBD2. The trim removed 8 bases at V and 6 bases at J, leaving 14 bases unmatched. This CDR3 is 16 amino acids long. Germline assignment: CDR1 MDHEN and CDR2 SYDVKM. CDR3 nucleotide sequence: TGTGCCAGCGCCCTCCTCCCAGCGGGGGGTTTCAATGAGCAGTTCTTC. This sequence encodes CASALLPAGGFNEQFF.